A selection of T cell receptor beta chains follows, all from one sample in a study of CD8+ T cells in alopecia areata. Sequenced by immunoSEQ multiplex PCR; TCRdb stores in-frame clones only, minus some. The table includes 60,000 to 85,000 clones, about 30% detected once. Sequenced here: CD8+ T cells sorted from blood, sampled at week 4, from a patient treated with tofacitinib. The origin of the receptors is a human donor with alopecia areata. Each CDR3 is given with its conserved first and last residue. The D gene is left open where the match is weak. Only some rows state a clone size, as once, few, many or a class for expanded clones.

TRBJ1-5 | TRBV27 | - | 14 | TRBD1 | CASSTDRVDQPQHF | TGTGCCAGCAGTACAGACAGGGTGGATCAGCCCCAGCATTTT
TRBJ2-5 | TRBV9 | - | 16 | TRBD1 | CASSEGGQGALETQYF | TGTGCCAGCAGCGAGGGGGGACAGGGGGCGCTGGAGACCCAGTACTTC
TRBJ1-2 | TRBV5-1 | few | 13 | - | CASSLGSGEDYTF | TGCGCCAGCAGCTTGGGATCAGGGGAAGACTACACCTTC
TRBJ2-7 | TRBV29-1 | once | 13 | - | CSVEVPETYEQYF | TGCAGCGTTGAAGTGCCGGAAACCTACGAGCAGTACTTC
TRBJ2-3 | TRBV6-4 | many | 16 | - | CASSEEGEFPTDTQYF | TGTGCCAGCAGTGAAGAGGGGGAATTCCCCACAGATACGCAGTATTTT
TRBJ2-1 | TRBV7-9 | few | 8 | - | CASNEQFF | TGTGCCAGCAATGAGCAGTTCTTC
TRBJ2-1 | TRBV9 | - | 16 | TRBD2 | CASSVSLADSYNEQFF | TGTGCCAGCAGCGTAAGCCTAGCGGACTCCTACAATGAGCAGTTCTTC
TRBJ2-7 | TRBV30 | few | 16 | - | CAWSSGQWSPTYEQYF | TGTGCCTGGAGTTCAGGACAGTGGTCCCCGACCTACGAGCAGTACTTC
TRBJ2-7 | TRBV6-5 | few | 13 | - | CASSPSRGEEQYF | TGTGCCAGCAGTCCGTCACGGGGCGAAGAGCAGTACTTC
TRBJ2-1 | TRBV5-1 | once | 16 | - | CASSAWGIGRNNEQFF | TGCGCCAGCAGCGCGTGGGGTATAGGAAGGAACAATGAGCAGTTCTTC
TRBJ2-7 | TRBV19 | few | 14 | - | CASSGFEQAYEQYF | TGTGCCAGTAGTGGATTCGAACAGGCCTACGAGCAGTACTTC
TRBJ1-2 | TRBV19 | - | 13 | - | CASSIGINYGYTF | TGTGCCAGTAGTATTGGTATAAACTATGGCTACACCTTC
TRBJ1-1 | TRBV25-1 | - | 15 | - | CASSESSHSNTEAFF | TGTGCCAGCAGTGAATCGTCGCATTCGAACACTGAAGCTTTCTTT
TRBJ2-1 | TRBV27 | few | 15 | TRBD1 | CASSSDRGRLNEQFF | TGTGCCAGCAGTTCGGACAGGGGGCGTCTCAATGAGCAGTTCTTC
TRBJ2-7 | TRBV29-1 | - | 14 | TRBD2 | CSVALAGGLPEQYF | TGCAGCGTTGCTCTGGCGGGAGGTCTCCCCGAGCAGTACTTC
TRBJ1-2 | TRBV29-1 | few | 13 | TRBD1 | CSVPTGGFYGYTF | TGCAGCGTTCCCACAGGGGGGTTCTATGGCTACACCTTC
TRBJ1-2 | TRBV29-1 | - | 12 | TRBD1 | CSVPGGGSGYTF | TGCAGCGTCCCCGGAGGGGGCAGCGGCTACACCTTC
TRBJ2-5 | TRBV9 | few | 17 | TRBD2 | CASSVTISLAGVETQYF | TGTGCCAGCAGCGTAACAATCTCCCTAGCGGGAGTAGAGACCCAGTACTTC
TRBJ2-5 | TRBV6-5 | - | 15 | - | CASSQGQSWGETQYF | TGTGCCAGCAGTCAAGGACAGAGCTGGGGAGAGACCCAGTACTTC
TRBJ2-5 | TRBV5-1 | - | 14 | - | CASSLTGNEETQYF | TGCGCCAGCAGCTTAACAGGAAATGAAGAGACCCAGTACTTC
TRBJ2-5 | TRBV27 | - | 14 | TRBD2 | CASSSGRPGETQYF | TGTGCCAGTTCTAGCGGGAGGCCAGGGGAGACCCAGTACTTC
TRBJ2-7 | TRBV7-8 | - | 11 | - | CASSGSYEQYF | TGTGCCAGCAGCGGTAGCTACGAGCAGTACTTC
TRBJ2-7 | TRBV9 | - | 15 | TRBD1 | CASSPGQGLHNEQYF | TGTGCCAGCAGCCCCGGACAGGGCCTACATAACGAGCAGTACTTC
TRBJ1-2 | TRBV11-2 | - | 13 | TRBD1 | CASNDRGAYGYTF | TGTGCCAGCAACGACAGGGGGGCCTATGGCTACACCTTC
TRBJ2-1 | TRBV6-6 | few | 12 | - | CASSYSPTEQFF | TGTGCCAGCAGTTACAGCCCAACCGAGCAGTTCTTC
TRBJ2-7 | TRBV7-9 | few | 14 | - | CASSLYELHYEQYF | TGTGCCAGCAGCTTATATGAGTTGCACTACGAGCAGTACTTC
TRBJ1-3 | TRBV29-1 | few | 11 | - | CSVPASGTIYF | TGCAGCGTCCCCGCCTCGGGCACCATATATTTT
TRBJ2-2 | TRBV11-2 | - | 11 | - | CATQPEGELFF | TGTGCCACCCAGCCCGAGGGGGAGCTGTTTTTT
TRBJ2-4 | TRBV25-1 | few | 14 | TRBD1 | CASSDPTGWDIQYF | TGTGCCAGCAGTGACCCGACAGGGTGGGACATTCAGTACTTC
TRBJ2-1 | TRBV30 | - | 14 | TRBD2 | CAWSVLRGYNEQFF | TGTGCCTGGAGTGTATTGCGGGGGTACAATGAGCAGTTCTTC
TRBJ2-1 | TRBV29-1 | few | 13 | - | CSVGSDFWDEQFF | TGCAGCGTTGGTTCCGACTTCTGGGATGAGCAGTTCTTC
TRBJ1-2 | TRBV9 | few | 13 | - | CASNTEDGYGYTF | TGTGCCAGCAACACAGAGGACGGTTATGGCTACACCTTC
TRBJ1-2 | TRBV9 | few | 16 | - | CASSVAAVAESYGYTF | TGTGCCAGCAGCGTAGCCGCCGTGGCGGAGAGCTATGGCTACACCTTC
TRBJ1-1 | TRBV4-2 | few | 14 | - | CASSPPGADTEAFF | TGTGCCAGCAGCCCGCCGGGGGCCGACACTGAAGCTTTCTTT
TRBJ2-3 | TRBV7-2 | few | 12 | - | CASSRGADTQYF | TGTGCCAGCAGCCGAGGGGCAGATACGCAGTATTTT
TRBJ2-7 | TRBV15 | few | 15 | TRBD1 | CATSRGTTGNYEQYF | TGTGCCACCAGCAGAGGGACGACAGGGAACTACGAGCAGTACTTC
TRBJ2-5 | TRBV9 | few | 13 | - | CASSATSSETQYF | TGTGCCAGCAGCGCTACTAGTTCTGAGACCCAGTACTTC
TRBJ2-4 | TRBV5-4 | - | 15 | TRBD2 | CASSLAVAGQGIQYF | TGTGCCAGCAGCTTGGCCGTAGCGGGGCAGGGCATTCAGTACTTC
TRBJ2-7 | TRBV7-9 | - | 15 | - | CASIPPGRRELEQYF | TGTGCCAGCATCCCCCCCGGTCGGCGGGAACTCGAGCAGTACTTC
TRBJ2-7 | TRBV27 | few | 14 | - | CASSFGRGGYEQYF | TGTGCCAGCAGTTTTGGCAGAGGGGGATACGAGCAGTACTTC
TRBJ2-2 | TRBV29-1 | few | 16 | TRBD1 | CSVEDTGATNTGELFF | TGCAGCGTTGAAGATACAGGGGCGACGAACACCGGGGAGCTGTTTTTT
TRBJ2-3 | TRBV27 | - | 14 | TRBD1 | CASRTGGLHDTQYF | TGTGCCAGCAGGACAGGGGGGTTACATGATACGCAGTATTTT
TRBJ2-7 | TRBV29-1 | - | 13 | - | CSVEFAGDYEQYF | TGCAGCGTTGAATTTGCAGGGGACTACGAGCAGTACTTC
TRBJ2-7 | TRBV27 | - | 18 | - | CASSSRSAGTLKSYEQYF | TGTGCCAGCAGTTCCCGCTCCGCCGGGACTCTTAAATCCTACGAGCAGTACTTC
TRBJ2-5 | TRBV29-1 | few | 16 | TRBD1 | CSVESGGQGVEETQYF | TGCAGCGTTGAATCGGGGGGACAGGGTGTAGAAGAGACCCAGTACTTC
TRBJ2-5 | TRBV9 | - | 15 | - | CASSVGGRTQETQYF | TGTGCCAGCAGCGTAGGCGGACGGACGCAAGAGACCCAGTACTTC
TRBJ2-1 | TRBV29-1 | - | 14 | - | CSVVIQGTGNEQFF | TGCAGCGTTGTCATACAGGGAACGGGCAATGAGCAGTTCTTC
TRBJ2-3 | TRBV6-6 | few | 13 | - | CASSIASPDTQYF | TGTGCCAGCAGTATAGCTTCCCCAGATACGCAGTATTTT
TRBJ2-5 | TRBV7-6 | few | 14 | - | CASSEPRESGTQYF | TGTGCCAGCAGCGAACCCCGGGAGTCTGGGACCCAGTACTTC
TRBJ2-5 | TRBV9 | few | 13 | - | CASSVAGWGTQYF | TGTGCCAGCAGCGTCGCCGGATGGGGCACCCAGTACTTC
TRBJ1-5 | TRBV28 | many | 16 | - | CASCEQGWELNQPQHF | TGTGCCAGTTGTGAACAGGGATGGGAATTGAATCAGCCCCAGCATTTT
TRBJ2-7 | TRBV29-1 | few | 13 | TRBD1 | CSGRDRGAYEQYF | TGCAGCGGCCGGGACAGGGGAGCCTACGAGCAGTACTTC
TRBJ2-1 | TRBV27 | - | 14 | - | CASSFGGLYNEQFF | TGTGCCAGCAGTTTTGGCGGGCTTTACAATGAGCAGTTCTTC
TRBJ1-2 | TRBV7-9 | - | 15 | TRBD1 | CASSSTGGVSYGYTF | TGTGCCAGCAGCTCGACAGGGGGCGTAAGCTATGGCTACACCTTC